These T cell receptor beta chains were read from a single sample in a study of control samples from healthy donors and cancer patients. Sequencing used immunoSEQ multiplex PCR; TCRdb keeps in-frame clones, though not all of them. The sample lists 150,000 to 200,000 clones, 90% to 95% seen once, with approximately 1.4% in the top ten. Sequenced sample: blood. These receptors originate from a woman aged 18-29 years in good health. CDR3s include the opening cysteine and the closing phenylalanine or tryptophan. D genes are given only for firm matches. The size field is filled for only some rows; it gives once, few, many or a size class.

size	V	D	J	CDR3	DNA
-	TRBV20-1	-	TRBJ2-1	CSASLPGLYNEQFF	TGCAGTGCTAGTTTGCCAGGTCTCTACAATGAGCAGTTCTTC
once	TRBV7-9	TRBD1	TRBJ1-5	CASSLGTGFFNQPQHF	TGTGCCAGCAGCTTAGGGACAGGGTTTTTTAATCAGCCCCAGCATTTT
-	TRBV11-3	TRBD1	TRBJ2-7	CASNLLQGDSSYEQYF	TGTGCCAGCAACTTGCTACAGGGGGATTCCTCCTACGAGCAGTACTTC
-	TRBV27	TRBD2	TRBJ2-2	CASSFIAGGVWTGELFF	TGTGCCAGCAGTTTTATAGCGGGAGGGGTTTGGACCGGGGAGCTGTTTTTT
-	TRBV4-1	-	TRBJ1-5	CASSQELQGLVSNQPQHF	TGCGCCAGCAGCCAAGAACTACAGGGATTAGTGAGCAATCAGCCCCAGCATTTT
-	TRBV4-2	-	TRBJ1-2	CASSQEGGPYYGYTF	TGTGCCAGCAGCCAAGAGGGGGGACCGTACTATGGCTACACCTTC
-	TRBV7-2	TRBD2	TRBJ2-5	CASSLARTSGGAQETQYF	TGTGCCAGCAGCTTAGCCCGGACTAGCGGGGGGGCCCAAGAGACCCAGTACTTC
-	TRBV6-5	-	TRBJ2-3	CASSYGPPRTDTQYF	TGTGCCAGCAGTTACGGCCCCCCACGCACAGATACGCAGTATTTT
-	TRBV6-2/TRBV6-3	TRBD2	TRBJ2-5	CASSYNRFREGLGETQYF	TGTGCCAGCAGTTACAACAGATTCCGGGAGGGCCTAGGAGAGACCCAGTACTTC
-	TRBV11-2	-	TRBJ1-1	CASSTQRNTEAFF	TGTGCCAGCAGCACCCAAAGGAACACTGAAGCTTTCTTT
-	TRBV5-4	TRBD2	TRBJ2-3	CASKVGGSSFEDTQYF	TGTGCCAGCAAAGTCGGGGGGTCGAGTTTTGAAGATACGCAGTATTTT
-	TRBV5-1	-	TRBJ1-6	CASSLGGKLGSPLHF	TGCGCCAGCAGCTTGGGCGGGAAACTTGGTTCACCCCTCCACTTT
-	TRBV29-1	-	TRBJ1-1	CSVGAGLGVWAFF	TGCAGCGTTGGCGCAGGGCTGGGAGTGTGGGCTTTCTTT
-	TRBV11-3	-	TRBJ1-1	CASSLGGWRTEAFF	TGTGCCAGCAGCTTAGGGGGGTGGAGGACTGAAGCTTTCTTT
-	TRBV28	-	TRBJ1-1	CASSIHIQGPETEAFF	TGTGCCAGCAGCATACACATTCAGGGGCCTGAAACTGAAGCTTTCTTT
-	TRBV5-4	TRBD1	TRBJ1-1	CASSLGDRNTEAFF	TGTGCCAGCAGCTTGGGGGACAGGAACACTGAAGCTTTCTTT
-	TRBV11-2	-	TRBJ1-3	CASSLGTGTRNTIYF	TGTGCCAGCAGCTTAGGGACCGGGACAAGAAACACCATATATTTT
-	TRBV18	-	TRBJ2-3	CASSPQEGGDTQYF	TGTGCCAGCTCACCACAGGAGGGGGGTGATACGCAGTATTTT
-	TRBV6-5	-	TRBJ2-7	CASSYSTLYEQYF	TGTGCCAGCAGTTACTCAACCCTTTACGAGCAGTACTTC
-	TRBV5-1	-	TRBJ1-2	CASSPENDAMGYTF	TGCGCCAGCAGCCCCGAGAACGATGCTATGGGATACACCTTC
-	TRBV18	-	TRBJ2-7	CASSPLRDSYEQYF	TGTGCCAGCTCACCACTAAGGGACTCCTACGAGCAGTACTTC
-	TRBV4-1	-	TRBJ2-4	CASSYGILSGGNRGYIQYF	TGCGCCAGCAGCTATGGGATTTTGTCTGGGGGAAACCGAGGATACATTCAGTACTTC
-	TRBV7-2	-	TRBJ2-3	CASSTSTTGWDTDTQYF	TGTGCCAGCAGCACCTCGACCACAGGGTGGGACACAGATACGCAGTATTTT
-	TRBV21-1	-	TRBJ2-7	CASSKEPSGGFYEQYF	TGTGCCAGCAGCAAAGAGCCTAGCGGGGGTTTCTACGAGCAGTACTTC
-	TRBV24-1	-	TRBJ2-3	CATSDSNTDTQYF	TGTGCCACCAGTGATTCCAACACAGATACGCAGTATTTT
-	TRBV9	TRBD1	TRBJ1-2	CASSVATGNYGYTF	TGTGCCAGCAGCGTAGCGACAGGGAACTATGGCTACACCTTC
-	TRBV7-9	-	TRBJ2-7	CASSSENFRTAYEQYF	TGTGCCAGCAGCTCAGAGAACTTCAGGACCGCCTACGAGCAGTACTTC
once	TRBV2	-	TRBJ2-3	CASSYQGGLTDTQYF	TGTGCCAGCAGCTACCAGGGGGGACTCACAGATACGCAGTATTTT
-	TRBV6-2/TRBV6-3	-	TRBJ1-5	CASSYSGQGGQPQHF	TGTGCCAGCAGTTACTCTGGGCAGGGAGGTCAGCCCCAGCATTTT
-	TRBV2	-	TRBJ1-3	CASSEVRGVGNTIYF	TGTGCCAGCAGTGAAGTCAGGGGAGTTGGAAACACCATATATTTT
-	TRBV10-3	-	TRBJ2-1	CAISWDSNEQFF	TGTGCCATCAGCTGGGACTCCAATGAGCAGTTCTTC
-	TRBV5-1	-	TRBJ1-1	CASSWTADTEAFF	TGCGCCAGCAGCTGGACAGCTGACACTGAAGCTTTCTTT